Listed here are 22 T cell receptor beta chains from one sample, sequenced in a study of blood T cell repertoires in COVID-19. Data came from immunoSEQ multiplex PCR; TCRdb stores just in-frame clones and leaves some out. The table records fewer than 40,000 clones, around 89% of them present only once. The sample comprised peripheral blood. Receptors were obtained from a man in his 60s with active COVID-19.

This chain uses TRBV5-4 with TRBJ2-1; 11 nucleotides align to TRBD2. Looked up from germline, CDR1 is SGHNT and CDR2 is YYREEE (reference sequence). This CDR3 has 14 residues. V shed 4 bases and J 10 bases; nucleotides not matched to a gene: 7. CDR3 DNA: TGTGCCAGCAGCCCCTCACTAGCGGGGGAAGAGCAGTTCTTC. Encoded protein: CASSPSLAGEEQFF.

The chain employs TRBV19 and TRBJ1-5, with 8 bases that match TRBD1. CDR3 length: 14 residues. Germline trimming cut 5 bases from V and 7 bases from J; bases unmatched to any gene: 7. Germline V gives CDR1 LNHDA, CDR2 SQIVND (reference sequence). The chain's CDR3 is CASSLTGGSQPQHF. CDR3 coding DNA: TGTGCCAGTAGTCTTACAGGGGGGAGCCAGCCCCAGCATTTT.

This rearrangement joins TRBV28 to TRBJ2-1; no clear D. Germline V gives CDR1 MDHEN, CDR2 SYDVKM. The CDR3 spans 15 residues. Between the trimmed V and J ends, which lost 3 bases and 5 bases, there was a span of 14 bases. Here the CDR3 DNA reads TGTGCCAGCAGTTTCGTTCCCCAGCGAAACAATGAGCAGTTCTTC. This encodes CASSFVPQRNNEQFF.

This clone was detected only a few times. This chain links TRBV6-2 or TRBV6-3 with TRBJ1-5, with 7 bases identical to TRBD1. The CDR3 sequence is 15 residues long. V shed 3 bases and J 3 bases; nucleotides not matched to a gene: 5. The V gene's germline CDR1 is MNHEY and CDR2 SVGEGT. CDR3 bases: TGTGCCAGCAGTTATAGCAGGGGGTTCAATCAGCCCCAGCATTTT. Its protein is CASSYSRGFNQPQHF.

The chain has TRBV6-5 and TRBJ1-1, with unresolved D. Germline assignment: CDR1 MNHEY and CDR2 SVGAGI. There are 15 residues in the CDR3. The V gene lost 2 bases and the J gene lost 1 base, with 11 bases spanning the gap. The CDR3 loop is CASSYPGLPNTEAFF. The CDR3 DNA sequence: TGTGCCAGCAGTTACCCAGGACTCCCGAACACTGAAGCTTTCTTT.

This clone has a single count. The V gene is TRBV7-3, the J gene TRBJ2-1; TRBD2 might be the D (5 bases). Germline values: CDR1 SGHTA, CDR2 FQGTGA. The length of the CDR3 is 14 residues. Deletions cut 5 bases from V and 6 bases from J, with 14 bases between. DNA for the CDR3: TGTGCCAGCAGCCCCGGGAACTGGCCCAATGAGCAGTTCTTC. Translation: CASSPGNWPNEQFF.

The CDR3 sequence is CASSVVQGAVYEQYF. The CDR3 DNA reads as TGTGCCAGCAGCGTAGTTCAGGGGGCGGTCTACGAGCAGTACTTC. The rearrangement joins TRBV9 to TRBJ2-7, with TRBD1 matching over 8 bases. The CDR3 runs to 15 residues. The V segment lost 0 bases and the J segment 3 bases; nucleotides outside the gene matches: 5. Germline assignment: CDR1 SGDLS and CDR2 YYNGEE.

The V and J genes are TRBV9 and TRBJ1-6; D ambiguous. This CDR3 spans 14 amino acids. The V gene's germline CDR1 is SGDLS and CDR2 YYNGEE. The ends were cut back, 4 bases at V and 7 bases at J, with 12 bases in the middle. CDR3 coding DNA: TGTGCCAGCAGCCGAGACGGGAGCAATTCACCCCTCCACTTT. Translating gives CASSRDGSNSPLHF. Filled out from reference TRBV9 and TRBJ1-6, the complete variable domain reads DSGVTQTPKHLITATGQRVTLRCSPRSGDLSVYWYQQSLDQGLQFLIQYYNGEERAKGNILERFSAQQFPDLHSELNLSSLELGDSALYFCASSRDGSNSPLHFGNGTRLTVT.

The table lists this clone with a count of one. The J gene is TRBJ1-1, the V gene TRBV11-1; 10 nucleotides match TRBD1. This CDR3 has 16 amino acids. Germline V gene sequence: CDR1 SGHAT, CDR2 FQDESV (reference sequence). Trimming took 3 bases from V and 4 from J; bases not matched to a gene: 8. The CDR3 coding sequence is TGTGCCAGCAGCTTTTGGGACAGGGGTGGAGGCACTGAAGCTTTCTTT. This sequence encodes CASSFWDRGGGTEAFF.

The chain joins TRBV6-5 to TRBJ2-5; D not resolved. Germline V gene lookup returns CDR1 MNHEY and CDR2 SVGAGI. There are 16 residues in the CDR3. Trimming removed 2 bases from V and 5 bases from J, with 18 bases in between. This chain's CDR3 is CASSYGFSTHRETQYF. The CDR3 bases are TGTGCCAGCAGTTACGGGTTTTCGACTCACCGGGAGACCCAGTACTTC.

The sample holds a few counts of this clone. The J gene is TRBJ2-1, the V gene TRBV28; a weak D match, TRBD2 (7 bases). Germline V lookup: CDR1 MDHEN, CDR2 SYDVKM. This CDR3 is built from 16 residues. Trimming cost V 5 bases and J 1 base, with 15 bases left between them. The CDR3: CASSKGGKRSYNEQFF. CDR3 sequence (DNA): TGTGCCAGCAGTAAGGGGGGGAAAAGATCCTACAATGAGCAGTTCTTC.

The chain couples TRBV10-3 to TRBJ1-4; TRBD1 aligns across 10 bases. With V trimmed by 6 bases and J by 3 bases, 4 bases remained unmatched. The CDR3 is 15 amino acids. CDR1 and CDR2 from the germline V gene are ENHRY and SYGVKD. DNA of the CDR3: TGTGCCATCAGCGGACAGGGGGATGCTAATGAAAAACTGTTTTTT. Translated: CAISGQGDANEKLFF.

This clone has just a few counts. This rearrangement joins TRBV19 to TRBJ1-5; 7 bases are shared with TRBD1. V gave up 4 bases and J gave up 5 bases; unmatched junction bases: 5. The CDR3 has 14 residues. The germline V gene encodes CDR1 LNHDA and CDR2 SQIVND (reference sequence). CDR3 residues: CASSKGARYQPQHF. CDR3 nucleotides: TGTGCCAGTAGTAAGGGGGCTCGGTATCAGCCCCAGCATTTT.

This clone was seen just once. This chain uses TRBV7-4 with TRBJ2-7; maybe TRBD1 (8 bases). Germline CDR1 is SGHVT and CDR2 is SQSDAQ. The V end was cut by 4 bases, the J end by 4 bases, with 17 bases between. The CDR3 is 15 residues long. The CDR3 loop reads CASSSRQGRVYEQYF. Written as DNA, the CDR3 is TGTGCCAGCAGCTCACGACAGGGGAGGGTGTACGAGCAGTACTTC. The full variable domain, completed using reference TRBV7-4 and TRBJ2-7, is GAGVSQSPRYKVAKRGRDVALRCDSISGHVTLYWYRQTLGQGSEVLTYSQSDAQRDKSGRPSGRFSAERPERSVSTLKIQRTEQGDSAVYLCASSSRQGRVYEQYFGPGTRLTVT.

This clone was seen a few times. This chain links TRBV5-1 with TRBJ1-2, with a possible D match to TRBD1 (5 bases). The CDR3 is 12 amino acids. CDR1 and CDR2 (germline): SGHRS, YFSETQ. V lost 3 bases and J 8 bases, leaving 11 bases between the germline ends. The DNA for the CDR3 is TGCGCCAGCAGCTGGGGGGACGAGGGCTACACCTTC. This sequence encodes CASSWGDEGYTF.

The chain couples TRBV2 to TRBJ2-7; D may be TRBD1 (5 bases). Germline CDR1 and CDR2: SNHLY and FYNNEI. The CDR3 is 14 residues long. V was trimmed by 4 bases and J by 1 base, leaving 11 bases between them. This CDR3 reads CASSGPDNSYEQYF. In nucleotides, the CDR3 is TGTGCCAGCAGTGGGCCGGACAATTCCTACGAGCAGTACTTC.

This clone has more than one count but fewer than ten. The genes are TRBV10-3 and TRBJ2-3, with TRBD2 as a possible D gene (5 bases). The CDR3 length is 14 residues. Germline CDR1 reads ENHRY; CDR2 reads SYGVKD. Trimming removed 5 bases from V and 0 bases from J, with 9 bases in between. This chain's CDR3 is CAISSGASTDTQYF. The CDR3 bases are TGTGCCATCAGTAGCGGAGCTAGCACAGATACGCAGTATTTT.

The chain combines TRBV7-2 with TRBJ1-2; possible D gene TRBD1, 5 bases. This CDR3 has 15 amino acids. Germline values: CDR1 SGHTA, CDR2 FQGNSA. With 5 bases removed from V and 6 bases from J, the gap between germline ends came to 19 bases. CDR3 region: CASSPTRGSADGYTF. CDR3 bases: TGTGCCAGCAGCCCTACCCGGGGGTCGGCGGATGGCTACACCTTC.

This clone was picked up one time. The chain joins TRBV6-6 to TRBJ1-4, with a tentative D call TRBD1 (6 bases). The CDR3 has 13 residues. Germline V gives CDR1 MNHNY, CDR2 SVGAGI (reference sequence). V was clipped by 9 bases and J by 6 bases, with 14 bases between them. The CDR3 coding sequence is TGTGCCAGTGGGGGCAGGGTTCATGAAAAACTGTTTTTT. Amino acid sequence: CASGGRVHEKLFF.

This rearrangement joins TRBV2 to TRBJ1-5; TRBD1 aligns across 7 bases. V gave up 3 bases and J gave up 2 bases; unmatched junction bases: 1. CDR1 and CDR2 (germline): SNHLY, FYNNEI. There are 14 residues in the CDR3. The CDR3 sequence is CASSDDRGNQPQHF. The CDR3 nucleotides are TGTGCCAGCAGTGACGACAGGGGCAATCAGCCCCAGCATTTT. Supplemented by reference TRBV2 and TRBJ1-5, the full variable domain reads EPEVTQTPSHQVTQMGQEVILRCVPISNHLYFYWYRQILGQKVEFLVSFYNNEISEKSEIFDDQFSVERPDGSNFTLKIRSTKLEDSAMYFCASSDDRGNQPQHFGDGTRLSIL.

The rearrangement joins TRBV13 to TRBJ2-3; D remains ambiguous. V lost 2 bases and J lost 2, with 8 bases in between. The CDR3 contains 14 residues. From germline, CDR1 is PRHDT and CDR2 FYEKMQ (reference sequence). Written as DNA, the CDR3 is TGTGCCAGCAGCTTACGTGGAGACACAGATACGCAGTATTTT. Translation gives CASSLRGDTDTQYF.

The chain links TRBV6-2 or TRBV6-3 to TRBJ2-7, with D possibly matching TRBD2 (6 bases). The CDR3 length is 12 residues. Per the germline V gene, CDR1 is MNHEY and CDR2 is SVGEGT. The ends were cut back, 6 bases at V and 4 bases at J, with 10 bases in the middle. The CDR3 bases are TGTGCCAGCAGCTCGACTAGGTACGAGCAGTACTTC. Protein: CASSSTRYEQYF.